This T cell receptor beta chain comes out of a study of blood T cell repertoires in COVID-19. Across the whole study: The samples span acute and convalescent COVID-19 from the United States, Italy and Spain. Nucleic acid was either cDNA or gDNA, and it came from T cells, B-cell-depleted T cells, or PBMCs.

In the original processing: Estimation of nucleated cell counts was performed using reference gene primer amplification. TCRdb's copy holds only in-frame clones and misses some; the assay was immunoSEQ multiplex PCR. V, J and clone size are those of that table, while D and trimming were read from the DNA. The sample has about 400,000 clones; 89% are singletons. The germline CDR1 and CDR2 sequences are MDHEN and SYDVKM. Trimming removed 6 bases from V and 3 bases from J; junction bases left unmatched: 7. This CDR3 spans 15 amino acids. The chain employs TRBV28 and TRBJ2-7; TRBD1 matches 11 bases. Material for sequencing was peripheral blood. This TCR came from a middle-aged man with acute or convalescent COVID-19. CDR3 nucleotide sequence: TGTGCCAGCAGACTTCCGGGACAGGGGGACTACGAGCAGTACTTC. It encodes CASRLPGQGDYEQYF.